The 23 T cell receptor beta chains in this list originate from one sample, sequenced in a study of T cell repertoires in cytomegalovirus infection. Their antigens are not known. TCRdb re-called the reads through MiXCR, storing one row per CDR3 protein. Of 600,000 to 700,000 distinct CDR3 sequences in the sample, around a third are singletons; the top ten hold 15% to 20%. The sequencing used cultured PBMCs, collected from culture after CMV antigen stimulation. Receptor source: a human donor in good health (CMV status not recorded). Some clones in this sample may be carry-over from other donors' samples.

In its sample, this clonotype was seen a few times. The V and J genes are TRBV7-3 and TRBJ1-2, with D possibly matching TRBD1 (5 bases). The V gene lost 5 bases and the J gene lost 4 bases, with 17 bases spanning the gap. This CDR3 spans 15 amino acids. Per germline, CDR1 SGHTA and CDR2 FQGTGA. The CDR3 here is CASSPPSRDLYGYTF. The CDR3, as DNA: TGTGCCAGCAGCCCGCCCTCCCGGGACCTCTATGGCTACACCTTC.

The chain recombines TRBV12-3 or TRBV12-4 with TRBJ2-1, with D perhaps TRBD1 or TRBD2 (5 bases each). The V and J ends lost 9 bases and 7 bases respectively, with 13 bases between them. The CDR3 runs to 12 residues. The CDR3: CARGVLGNEQFF. The CDR3 DNA is TGTGCCAGGGGGGTTCTGGGGAATGAGCAGTTCTTC.

This clonotype was found a few times. The J gene is TRBJ2-3, the V gene TRBV12-3 or TRBV12-4; TRBD2 aligns across 7 bases. With 7 bases clipped from V and 6 bases from J, the junction kept 13 bases outside the gene matches. This CDR3 is 15 amino acids long. The CDR3 bases are TGTGCCAGCACCTTGGGGGGGGGACCCTCCGATACGCAGTATTTT. It encodes CASTLGGGPSDTQYF.

This clonotype appeared a few times. The chain employs TRBV7-2 and TRBJ2-1; no firm D call. With 5 bases removed from V and 6 bases from J, the gap between germline ends came to 11 bases. CDR3 size: 13 residues. From germline, CDR1 is SGHTA and CDR2 FQGNSA. CDR3 sequence: CASSPDPGNEQFF. The CDR3, as DNA: TGTGCCAGCAGCCCCGACCCTGGCAATGAGCAGTTCTTC.

This clonotype has more than one count but fewer than ten. The chain combines TRBV7-2 with TRBJ2-7; D is ambiguous. CDR1 is SGHTA and CDR2 is FQGNSA in the germline V gene. This CDR3 contains 13 residues. Trimming removed 1 base from V and 4 bases from J, with 8 bases in between. CDR3 bases: TGTGCCAGCAGCTTAGAGGAAGGGTACGAGCAGTACTTC. The encoded protein is CASSLEEGYEQYF.

This clonotype was seen a few times. The genes are TRBV6-6 and TRBJ1-3; a weak D match, TRBD1 (5 bases). CDR3 length: 16 residues. Trimming took 3 bases from V and 2 from J, leaving 14 bases between them. Germline assignment: CDR1 MNHNY and CDR2 SVGAGI (reference sequence). DNA of the CDR3: TGTGCCAGCAGTTATAACAGGCCGGGGCCTGGAAACACCATATATTTT. This encodes CASSYNRPGPGNTIYF.

The V call is TRBV7-9, the J call TRBJ2-1, with D unresolved. Trimming cost V 3 bases and J 9 bases, with 6 bases left between them. The CDR3 sequence is 11 residues long. The germline gives CDR1 SEHNR, CDR2 FQNEAQ (reference sequence). The CDR3, as DNA: TGTGCCAGCAGCTTTGGGCCTGAGCAGTTCTTC. It is translated as CASSFGPEQFF.

This clonotype was recorded a few times. The chain carries TRBV19 and TRBJ2-5; a weak D match, TRBD2 (6 bases). The germline CDR1 and CDR2 sequences are LNHDA and SQIVND (reference sequence). Trimming stripped 3 bases from V and 0 bases from J, with 11 bases between. The CDR3 has 15 amino acids. As DNA, the CDR3 is TGTGCCAGTAGTATGCCGGGGGAGTACCAAGAGACCCAGTACTTC. Translated: CASSMPGEYQETQYF. Full variable domain (rest looked up from reference TRBV19 and TRBJ2-5): DGGITQSPKYLFRKEGQNVTLSCEQNLNHDAMYWYRQDPGQGLRLIYYSQIVNDFQKGDIAEGYSVSREKKESFPLTVTSAQKNPTAFYLCASSMPGEYQETQYFGPGTRLLVL.

This rearrangement joins TRBV10-3 to TRBJ2-5, with D unclear. Trimming left V 6 bases short and J 1 base short, with 12 bases between. Germline V CDR1 and CDR2: ENHRY, SYGVKD. The CDR3 is 14 residues long. The CDR3 nucleotides read TGTGCCATCAGCAATGACGGGCCCCAAGAGACCCAGTACTTC. It specifies CAISNDGPQETQYF.

In this sample, this clonotype turned up a few times. The chain combines TRBV12-3 or TRBV12-4 with TRBJ1-5; 7 bases agree with TRBD1. This CDR3 is built from 15 residues. With V trimmed by 5 bases and J by 0 bases, 4 bases remained unmatched. CDR3: CASSPQGNSNQPQHF. The DNA for the CDR3 is TGTGCCAGCAGTCCACAGGGGAATAGCAATCAGCCCCAGCATTTT.

The rearrangement joins TRBV27 to TRBJ2-7, with 8 bases aligning to TRBD1. There are 15 residues in the CDR3. Germline CDR1 MNHEY, CDR2 SMNVEV (reference sequence). Trimming cost V 5 bases and J 2 bases; bases outside gene matches: 8. In DNA form, the CDR3 reads TGTGCCAGCAGTCCAGGACAGGGTGGGGCCTACGAGCAGTACTTC. It encodes CASSPGQGGAYEQYF.

In this sample, this clonotype turned up a few times. V and J are TRBV29-1 and TRBJ2-1, with TRBD2 as a possible D gene (6 bases). The germline V gene encodes CDR1 SQVTM and CDR2 ANQGSEA. The CDR3 has 13 amino acids. Trimming pared 8 bases from V and 4 bases from J, leaving 15 bases between. CDR3 coding DNA: TGCAGCCATGGGGAGCGGGTTTACAATGAGCAGTTCTTC. It yields the protein CSHGERVYNEQFF.

This chain joins TRBV6-1 and TRBJ2-5; TRBD2 agrees at 11 bases. The V and J ends lost 6 bases and 5 bases, in that order; junction bases with no gene match: 8. Per germline, CDR1 MNHNS and CDR2 SASEGT. This CDR3 is 15 amino acids long. For the CDR3, the DNA is TGTGCCAGCAGGGCCGGGACTAGCGGTTCGGAGACCCAGTACTTC. Translation: CASRAGTSGSETQYF.

V is TRBV6-5 and J is TRBJ2-7; D tentatively fits TRBD1 or TRBD2 (5 bases each). Deletions cut 0 bases from V and 3 bases from J, with 9 bases between. From germline, CDR1 is MNHEY and CDR2 SVGAGI. The CDR3 extends over 14 amino acids. CDR3 loop: CASSYSRGGYEQYF. DNA of the CDR3: TGTGCCAGCAGTTACTCGAGGGGCGGCTACGAGCAGTACTTC.

This clonotype was found a few times. The chain carries TRBV7-2 and TRBJ1-6; D ambiguous. Germline loops: CDR1 SGHTA, CDR2 FQGNSA. The CDR3 loop spans 13 amino acids. Between the trimmed V and J ends, which lost 5 bases and 12 bases, there was a span of 14 bases. The CDR3 nucleotides read TGTGCCAGCAGCCCTCCCCCCCGTGGACCCCTCCACTTT. This encodes CASSPPPRGPLHF. Using reference TRBV7-2 and TRBJ1-6 for the parts outside the CDR3, the full variable domain is GAGVSQSPSNKVTEKGKDVELRCDPISGHTALYWYRQSLGQGLEFLIYFQGNSAPDKSGLPSDRFSAERTGGSVSTLTIQRTQQEDSAVYLCASSPPPRGPLHFGNGTRLTVT.

V gene TRBV5-1 combines with J gene TRBJ2-3, with 7 positions matching TRBD1. V lost 1 base, J lost 5 bases, and 4 bases stayed unmatched. Germline CDR1 and CDR2: SGHRS and YFSETQ. The CDR3 runs 14 residues. This CDR3 is CASSLRHRGDTQYF. The CDR3 nucleotides read TGCGCCAGCAGCTTGCGGCACAGGGGAGATACGCAGTATTTT.

This clonotype was seen ten or more times. The gene calls are TRBV7-2 and TRBJ2-5; weak D call: TRBD2 (5 bases). CDR3 length: 15 residues. The V end lost 4 bases, the J end lost 4 bases, and 16 bases lay between the germline ends. Germline CDR1 is SGHTA and CDR2 is FQGNSA. The CDR3 sequence: CASSSRAIAGETQYF. CDR3 DNA: TGTGCCAGCAGCTCCCGGGCGATCGCGGGAGAGACCCAGTACTTC.

This chain connects TRBV27 to TRBJ1-4; D is perhaps TRBD1 (6 bases). V dropped 1 base and J dropped 8 bases, with 17 bases sitting between them. Per the germline V gene, CDR1 is MNHEY and CDR2 is SMNVEV (reference sequence). This CDR3 comprises 16 residues. The CDR3 DNA reads TGTGCCAGCAGTTTATACGGCGGCAGGGGTTACGAAAAACTGTTTTTT. Translation: CASSLYGGRGYEKLFF.

V usage is TRBV12-3 or TRBV12-4 and J usage is TRBJ2-7; D ambiguous. The CDR3 contains 14 residues. V was cut by 2 bases and J by 2 bases, with 10 bases left in between. CDR3 residues: CASSLYGPTYEQYF. CDR3 DNA: TGTGCCAGCAGTTTATACGGACCAACCTACGAGCAGTACTTC.

This clonotype was picked up many times. The junction departs from germline at one end; a sequencing error may be responsible. The chain uses TRBV7-2 and TRBJ2-7; tentative D call: TRBD1 (5 bases). CDR3 length: 12 amino acids. Germline values: CDR1 SGHTA, CDR2 FQGNSA. This CDR3 is CASSLEPQGPRF. Here the CDR3 DNA reads TGTGCCAGCAGCTTAGAACCCCAGGGTCCACGCTTC.

This clonotype was counted between two and nine times. The chain has TRBV10-3 and TRBJ2-6; D tentatively fits TRBD1 or TRBD2 (5 bases each). CDR3 length: 16 amino acids. The germline V gene encodes CDR1 ENHRY and CDR2 SYGVKD. V was pared by 2 bases and J by 4 bases, with 12 bases between. CDR3 region: CAISEPLGDGANVLTF. The CDR3 DNA sequence: TGTGCCATCAGTGAGCCCTTGGGGGACGGGGCCAACGTCCTGACTTTC.

The J gene is TRBJ2-7, the V gene TRBV7-2; TRBD1 matches at 7 bases. The CDR3 runs 15 residues. Germline V gene sequence: CDR1 SGHTA, CDR2 FQGNSA. J lost 7 bases, V lost 1 base, and 10 bases had no gene match. The CDR3 loop reads CASSLDHRGIGEQYF. In DNA form, the CDR3 reads TGTGCCAGCAGCTTAGACCACAGGGGAATAGGGGAGCAGTACTTC. Looking up the rest from reference TRBV7-2 and TRBJ2-7 gives the full variable domain: GAGVSQSPSNKVTEKGKDVELRCDPISGHTALYWYRQSLGQGLEFLIYFQGNSAPDKSGLPSDRFSAERTGGSVSTLTIQRTQQEDSAVYLCASSLDHRGIGEQYFGPGTRLTVT.

This clonotype has at least ten counts. The gene calls are TRBV25-1 and TRBJ2-3; no clear D. Germline CDR1 and CDR2: MGHDK and SYGVNS. Deletions cut 7 bases from V and 5 bases from J, with 7 bases between. The CDR3 extends over 11 amino acids. The CDR3 here is CASTWGDTQYF. The CDR3 nucleotides read TGTGCCAGCACATGGGGAGATACGCAGTATTTT.